These 18 T cell receptor beta chains were all obtained from the same sample, sequenced in a study of shared clonotypes between healthy human individuals. TCRdb's copy holds only in-frame clones and misses some; the assay was immunoSEQ multiplex PCR. The sample lists hundreds of thousands of clones, 97% seen once, with less than 0.065% in the top ten. The sequenced sample consisted of naive CD4+ T cells sorted from blood. Subset specified: CD45RA+ positively selected. The receptors stem from a woman in her thirties in good health.

V is TRBV19 and J is TRBJ2-4, with a weak D call TRBD2 (6 bases). V shed 5 bases and J shed 0 bases, with 14 bases lying between them. Per the germline V gene, CDR1 is LNHDA and CDR2 is SQIVND (reference sequence). CDR3 size: 16 residues. The CDR3 sequence: CASSLSGEIAKNIQYF. CDR3 bases: TGTGCCAGTAGTCTCTCGGGGGAGATAGCCAAAAACATTCAGTACTTC. The full variable domain, rest sourced from reference TRBV19 and TRBJ2-4, is DGGITQSPKYLFRKEGQNVTLSCEQNLNHDAMYWYRQDPGQGLRLIYYSQIVNDFQKGDIAEGYSVSREKKESFPLTVTSAQKNPTAFYLCASSLSGEIAKNIQYFGAGTRLSVL.

The rearrangement links TRBV15 to TRBJ1-2, with D possibly TRBD1 on 5 matching bases. This CDR3 has 14 residues. The germline V and J ends were trimmed by 1 base and 4 bases, with 10 bases remaining between them. Germline lookup yields CDR1 LNHNV and CDR2 YYDKDF (reference sequence). Here the CDR3 reads CATSRASGAYGYTF. The CDR3 DNA reads as TGTGCCACCAGCAGAGCGAGCGGGGCCTATGGCTACACCTTC.

This rearrangement joins TRBV29-1 to TRBJ2-5; no clear D. Germline V lookup: CDR1 SQVTM, CDR2 ANQGSEA. The ends were cut back, 4 bases at V and 2 bases at J, with 11 bases in the middle. This CDR3 region has 13 residues. CDR3 nucleotides: TGCAGCGTTGTGGGTGAGATGCAAGAGACCCAGTACTTC. It is translated as CSVVGEMQETQYF.

The chain uses TRBV10-3 and TRBJ2-6; no clear D. Per germline, CDR1 ENHRY and CDR2 SYGVKD. The CDR3 loop spans 15 amino acids. The V end was cut by 6 bases, the J end by 2 bases, with 11 bases between. The CDR3 reads CAISPGAAGANVLTF. CDR3 nucleotide sequence: TGTGCCATCAGCCCCGGTGCAGCTGGGGCCAACGTCCTGACTTTC.

This chain connects TRBV4-1 to TRBJ2-3; D not resolved. V gave up 0 bases and J gave up 7 bases, with 14 bases separating them. Germline CDR1 and CDR2: MGHRA and YSYEKL. The CDR3 is 15 residues long. CDR3 region: CASSQDLFSTYTQYF. In DNA, the CDR3 is TGCGCCAGCAGCCAAGATTTGTTTAGTACCTATACGCAGTATTTT.

This clone was seen a single time. V gene TRBV9 combines with J gene TRBJ2-3; D is perhaps TRBD1 (6 bases). The ends were cut back, 7 bases at V and 0 bases at J, with 15 bases in the middle. This CDR3 region has 15 residues. In germline, CDR1 is SGDLS, CDR2 YYNGEE. The CDR3 is CASARTAESTDTQYF. As DNA, the CDR3 is TGTGCCAGCGCCCGGACAGCGGAAAGCACAGATACGCAGTATTTT.

The chain uses TRBV4-1 and TRBJ2-3, with 11 bases identical to TRBD2. Germline V gene sequence: CDR1 MGHRA, CDR2 YSYEKL. The CDR3 has 16 amino acids. Unmatched junction bases numbered 7, after V lost 5 bases and J lost 3 bases. The CDR3 nucleotides read TGCGCCAGCAGCAGAATACTAGCGGGAGTGACAGATACGCAGTATTTT. This translates into CASSRILAGVTDTQYF.

The rearrangement links TRBV5-6 to TRBJ1-2; D remains unclear. The CDR3 extends over 12 amino acids. V was trimmed by 4 bases and J by 6 bases, leaving 10 bases between them. CDR1 and CDR2 (germline): SGHDT, YYEEEE. For the CDR3, the DNA is TGTGCCAGCAGCCCTCTGGGAAATGGCTACACCTTC. It yields the protein CASSPLGNGYTF. Combining the CDR3 with reference TRBV5-6 and TRBJ1-2 gives the whole variable domain DAGVTQSPTHLIKTRGQQVTLRCSPKSGHDTVSWYQQALGQGPQFIFQYYEEEERQRGNFPDRFSGHQFPNYSSELNVNALLLGDSALYLCASSPLGNGYTFGSGTRLTVV.

The chain combines TRBV5-6 with TRBJ2-7; D perhaps matches TRBD2 (5 bases). The CDR3 totals 10 residues. V shed 4 bases and J shed 6 bases, with 5 bases lying between them. Germline lookup yields CDR1 SGHDT and CDR2 YYEEEE. This chain's CDR3 is CASSLAEQYF. CDR3 nucleotides: TGTGCCAGCAGCCTAGCCGAGCAGTACTTC. Using reference TRBV5-6 and TRBJ2-7 for the parts outside the CDR3, the full variable domain is DAGVTQSPTHLIKTRGQQVTLRCSPKSGHDTVSWYQQALGQGPQFIFQYYEEEERQRGNFPDRFSGHQFPNYSSELNVNALLLGDSALYLCASSLAEQYFGPGTRLTVT.

V usage is TRBV21-1 and J usage is TRBJ2-4; the D segment call TRBD2 is taken from the table without a DNA check. TRBV21-1 is designated a pseudogene. This CDR3 contains 11 residues. For the CDR3, the DNA is TGTGCCAGCAGCAAAAAAGGGGAGGGGAACTTC. It is translated as CASSKKGEGNF.

V is TRBV4-1 and J is TRBJ2-1; 10 bases agree with TRBD2. J was trimmed by 4 bases and V by 1 base; bases with no gene match: 4. Germline CDR1 is MGHRA and CDR2 is YSYEKL. The CDR3 loop spans 16 amino acids. Here the CDR3 reads CASSQAGTSAYNEQFF. For the CDR3, the DNA is TGCGCCAGCAGCCAAGCAGGGACTAGCGCGTACAATGAGCAGTTCTTC.

This sequence joins TRBV28 and TRBJ2-1, with D perhaps matching TRBD2 (5 bases). Germline assignment: CDR1 MDHEN and CDR2 SYDVKM. Trimming took off 7 bases at V and 0 bases at J, with 19 bases between the two ends. The CDR3 is made up of 17 amino acids. The CDR3 DNA is TGTGCCAGCACCCTGGGGTCCGGACTTAGCTCCTACAATGAGCAGTTCTTC. It is translated as CASTLGSGLSSYNEQFF.

The chain recombines TRBV19 with TRBJ1-5; TRBD1 is a possible D gene (5 bases). The V gene's germline CDR1 is LNHDA and CDR2 SQIVND (reference sequence). The CDR3 has 16 amino acids. V shed 7 bases and J shed 1 base, with 17 bases lying between them. CDR3 protein: CASTRKAGESNQPQHF. In DNA, the CDR3 is TGTGCCAGTACCCGTAAGGCGGGGGAGAGCAATCAGCCCCAGCATTTT. Supplemented by reference TRBV19 and TRBJ1-5, the full variable domain reads DGGITQSPKYLFRKEGQNVTLSCEQNLNHDAMYWYRQDPGQGLRLIYYSQIVNDFQKGDIAEGYSVSREKKESFPLTVTSAQKNPTAFYLCASTRKAGESNQPQHFGDGTRLSIL.

The chain has TRBV15 and TRBJ2-7; D unresolved. This CDR3 is built from 14 residues. V was cut by 0 bases and J by 5 bases, with 11 bases left in between. Germline values: CDR1 LNHNV, CDR2 YYDKDF (reference sequence). DNA for the CDR3: TGTGCCACCAGCAGAGATCGAGCATCCCACGAGCAGTACTTC. Translated: CATSRDRASHEQYF.

The chain uses TRBV7-3 and TRBJ1-1; D possibly corresponds to TRBD1 (6 bases). This CDR3 spans 13 amino acids. Germline loops: CDR1 SGHTA, CDR2 FQGTGA. Trimming removed 2 bases at V and 3 bases at J, with 7 bases between. The CDR3 nucleotides read TGTGCCAGCAGCTTACCAGGGGACACTGAAGCTTTCTTT. The encoded protein is CASSLPGDTEAFF.

The chain recombines TRBV27 with TRBJ1-1; TRBD1 aligns across 7 bases. The J segment lost 0 bases and the V segment lost 7 bases, leaving 8 bases of the junction unmatched. Germline CDR1 and CDR2: MNHEY and SMNVEV (reference sequence). This CDR3 has 15 residues. The CDR3 region has the DNA TGTGCCAGCAACCCGACAGGGCGGGTGAACACTGAAGCTTTCTTT. Translated: CASNPTGRVNTEAFF.

The V gene is TRBV29-1, the J gene TRBJ2-7, with 7 bases fitting TRBD1. The J segment lost 7 bases and the V segment lost 4 bases, leaving 7 bases of the junction unmatched. Germline CDR1 SQVTM, CDR2 ANQGSEA. The CDR3 spans 12 residues. This CDR3 is CSVGDRVGEQYF. The CDR3 DNA reads TGCAGCGTTGGCGACAGGGTGGGGGAGCAGTACTTC.

The rearrangement uses TRBV7-2 and TRBJ2-5; 12 bases line up with TRBD2. This CDR3 is 19 amino acids long. Germline V gene sequence: CDR1 SGHTA, CDR2 FQGNSA. Germline trimming cut 2 bases from V and 0 bases from J; bases unmatched to any gene: 10. The CDR3 protein is CASSLSSSGRAWDQETQYF. For the CDR3, the DNA is TGTGCCAGCAGCTTATCCTCTAGCGGGAGGGCCTGGGACCAAGAGACCCAGTACTTC.